Each of the 22 T cell receptor beta chains below was sequenced from the same sample in a study of blood T cells in healthy people across ages. A second about 7 to 12 cycle PCR used barcoded and J-beta primers. TCRdb fed the 5' RACE reads into MiXCR, producing one record per CDR3 protein. This table has about 2 million distinct CDR3 sequences, roughly 50% appearing once. The sample consisted of blood. The receptors originated from a woman aged 40 to 49 in good health.

In DNA, the CDR3 is TGTGCCACCCAAGGGGGTAGGTACGAGCAGTACTTC. Translation: CATQGGRYEQYF. The gene calls are TRBV2 and TRBJ2-5; weak D call: TRBD1 (6 bases). The J call is in doubt because the DNA end fits TRBJ2-7 better. Per germline, CDR1 SNHLY and CDR2 FYNNEI. The CDR3 consists of 12 residues.

In this sample, this clonotype turned up once. V is TRBV6-2 or TRBV6-3 and J is TRBJ2-7, with unresolved D. This CDR3 is built from 13 residues. V lost 8 bases and J 0 bases, leaving 11 bases between the germline ends. The germline V gene encodes CDR1 MNHEY and CDR2 SVGEGT. CDR3 loop: CASGNSRSYEQYF. The CDR3 bases are TGTGCCAGCGGTAACAGTCGCTCCTACGAGCAGTACTTC.

Note on this clonotype: Germline is not matched at one junction end, which may reflect a read error. The V gene is TRBV7-7, the J gene TRBJ2-7, with TRBD1 matching 10 bases. There are 15 residues in the CDR3. Germline assignment: CDR1 SSHAT and CDR2 FNYEAQ (reference sequence). The CDR3 nucleotides read TGTGCTAGCAGCCAAGGGACAGGGGAGCCCTACGAGCAGTACTTC. This encodes CASSQGTGEPYEQYF.

This clonotype was picked up a small number of times. One end of the junction is discordant with germline, which a read error may explain. The chain has TRBV12-3 or TRBV12-4 and TRBJ2-4; D gene unclear. The CDR3 totals 12 residues. CDR3 coding DNA: TGTGCCAGCAGTTCCCCGGAAAAAATTCAGTACTTC. Amino acid sequence: CASSSPEKIQYF.

This clonotype was recorded a few times. The V gene is TRBV28, the J gene TRBJ2-7; D gene uncertain. CDR3 length equals 16 residues. Trimming stripped 3 bases from V and 1 base from J, with 16 bases between. Germline V gives CDR1 MDHEN, CDR2 SYDVKM. CDR3 bases: TGTGCCAGCAGTTTGATTCTCGCAAGGCGTTCCTACGAGCAGTACTTC. Encoded protein: CASSLILARRSYEQYF. The entire variable domain, with the rest obtained from reference TRBV28 and TRBJ2-7, is as follows: DVKVTQSSRYLVKRTGEKVFLECVQDMDHENMFWYRQDPGLGLRLIYFSYDVKMKEKGDIPEGYSVSREKKERFSLILESASTNQTSMYLCASSLILARRSYEQYFGPGTRLTVT.

This clonotype was recorded a few times. The V call is TRBV18, the J call TRBJ2-4; 9 nucleotides agree with TRBD2. Germline V lookup: CDR1 KGHSH, CDR2 LQKENI. The V and J ends lost 6 bases and 0 bases, in that order; junction bases with no gene match: 6. The CDR3 consists of 16 residues. CDR3 DNA: TGTGCCAGCTCTCCGGCAGCGGGGGGAGCCAAAAACATTCAGTACTTC. This gives the protein CASSPAAGGAKNIQYF.

The chain carries TRBV27 and TRBJ2-4; TRBD2 agrees at 13 bases. The CDR3 covers 17 residues. The V gene's germline CDR1 is MNHEY and CDR2 SMNVEV (reference sequence). V dropped 5 bases and J dropped 2; count of bases not matched to a gene: 6. The CDR3, as DNA: TGTGCCAGCAGTCCCAGGACTAGCGGGGGTTCCAAAAACATTCAGTACTTC. Protein sequence: CASSPRTSGGSKNIQYF.

This sequence joins TRBV6-1 and TRBJ2-1; D perhaps matches TRBD2 (6 bases). This CDR3 contains 16 residues. CDR1 and CDR2 from the germline V gene are MNHNS and SASEGT. V dropped 3 bases and J dropped 5 bases, with 17 bases sitting between them. CDR3 in DNA: TGTGCCAGCAGTGATCCCACCGGGACTGGGCACAATGAGCAGTTCTTC. Protein: CASSDPTGTGHNEQFF.

In this sample, this clonotype turned up a few times. The chain joins TRBV4-3 to TRBJ2-3; D is unresolved. V lost 2 bases to trimming and J lost 2 bases, with 11 bases between them. Per the germline V gene, CDR1 is LGHNA and CDR2 is YSLEER. This CDR3 spans 15 amino acids. Here the CDR3 reads CASSQQPGPTDTQYF. The CDR3 DNA reads as TGCGCCAGCAGCCAACAACCAGGACCCACAGATACGCAGTATTTT.

On this clonotype: The junction departs from germline at one end; a sequencing error may be responsible. The chain combines TRBV6-2 or TRBV6-3 with TRBJ2-5; D possibly uses TRBD1 or TRBD2 (5 bases each). The DNA end favors TRBJ2-7, so the J call may be wrong. This CDR3 region has 16 residues. From germline, CDR1 is MNHEY and CDR2 SVGEGT. The CDR3 region has the DNA TGTGCTAGCAGTCCCGCCGGGACCCAGCAGAGGGACGAGCAGTACTTC. Its protein product is CASSPAGTQQRDEQYF.

This clonotype came up a few times. This chain uses TRBV6-6 with TRBJ2-3; 9 nucleotides agree with TRBD1. This CDR3 has 15 amino acids. CDR1 is MNHNY and CDR2 is SVGAGI in the germline V gene (reference sequence). Unmatched junction bases numbered 8, after V lost 6 bases and J lost 4 bases. CDR3 residues: CASSKDRGRADTQYF. DNA of the CDR3: TGTGCCAGCAGCAAAGACAGGGGGAGGGCAGATACGCAGTATTTT.

This chain joins TRBV4-1 and TRBJ1-2; weak D call: TRBD1 (5 bases). The V end lost 3 bases, the J end lost 0 bases, and 11 bases lay between the germline ends. Germline V gene data show CDR1 as MGHRA and CDR2 as YSYEKL. This CDR3 is built from 15 residues. The CDR3 loop is CASSQGTAANYGYTF. CDR3 in DNA: TGCGCCAGCAGCCAGGGGACGGCAGCTAACTATGGCTACACCTTC.

The chain recombines TRBV7-9 with TRBJ2-4; 11 bases fit TRBD1. The CDR3 spans 14 residues. After removal of 10 bases from V and 6 bases from J, the junction contained 8 bases not matched to a gene. The germline gives CDR1 SEHNR, CDR2 FQNEAQ (reference sequence). For the CDR3, the DNA is TGTGCCACTGGACCCGGGACAGGGGGAAACATTCAGTACTTC. Its protein is CATGPGTGGNIQYF.

The chain couples TRBV12-3 or TRBV12-4 to TRBJ2-4, with D possibly TRBD2 on 6 matching bases. Deletions cut 5 bases from V and 9 bases from J, with 14 bases between. The CDR3 covers 13 residues. The CDR3 loop is CASSPEGRGIQYF. CDR3 coding DNA: TGTGCCAGCAGTCCCGAAGGGCGGGGCATTCAGTACTTC.

This clonotype was counted a few times. The V gene is TRBV21-1, the J gene TRBJ2-7; TRBD1, the table's D call, was not compared with the DNA. The DNA matches TRBJ2-5 better at its end, which makes the J call doubtful. TRBV21-1 is a known pseudogene. This CDR3 contains 14 residues. CDR3 sequence (DNA): TGTGCCAGCAGCAATGAACAGGGTGGGGAGACCCAGTACTTC. This encodes CASSNEQGGETQYF.

This clonotype showed up just once. V gene TRBV20-1 combines with J gene TRBJ2-5, with 8 bases lining up with TRBD2. Looked up from germline, CDR1 is DFQATT and CDR2 is SNEGSKA (reference sequence). V trimming: 4 bases; J trimming: 4 bases; junction bases outside the gene matches: 14. CDR3 length: 16 residues. CDR3 coding DNA: TGCAGTGCTAAAGGGGTGATTAGCGGGGAAAGAGAGACCCAGTACTTC. Translating it yields CSAKGVISGERETQYF.

This clonotype was seen only a few times. This chain joins TRBV3-1 and TRBJ2-7; 8 bases agree with TRBD2. Trimming removed 1 base from V and 4 bases from J; junction bases left unmatched: 6. Looked up from germline, CDR1 is LGHDT and CDR2 is YNNKEL (reference sequence). The CDR3 loop spans 15 amino acids. CDR3: CASSQGVSGAYEQYF. The CDR3 bases are TGTGCCAGCAGCCAAGGTGTTAGCGGGGCTTACGAGCAGTACTTC.

This clonotype was seen only a few times. Written as DNA, the CDR3 is TGTGCCAGCAGCCCCAGGGTAAACAATGAGCAGTTCTTC. The encoded protein is CASSPRVNNEQFF. The J gene is TRBJ2-1, the V gene TRBV7-9, with a tentative D call TRBD1 (5 bases). Per germline, CDR1 SEHNR and CDR2 FQNEAQ (reference sequence). The CDR3 is made up of 13 amino acids. V was shortened by 5 bases and J by 5 bases, with 10 bases between the two germline ends.

Here the CDR3 DNA reads TGCGCCAGCAGCCAAATTCTAGGGTTCGACGAGCAGTACTTC. Protein: CASSQILGFDEQYF. The chain has TRBV4-1 and TRBJ2-7; no definite D call. V was pared by 2 bases and J by 5 bases, with 13 bases between. From germline, CDR1 is MGHRA and CDR2 YSYEKL. The CDR3 is 14 amino acids.

This clonotype was counted once. The chain joins TRBV20-1 to TRBJ2-1; 10 bases are shared with TRBD1. The J segment lost 7 bases and the V segment lost 7 bases, leaving 13 bases of the junction unmatched. The CDR3 sequence is 15 residues long. CDR1 and CDR2 from the germline V gene are DFQATT and SNEGSKA (reference sequence). The CDR3 here is CSVGRGGTGENEQFF. The DNA of the CDR3 is TGCAGTGTTGGGAGGGGGGGGACAGGGGAGAATGAGCAGTTCTTC.

This clonotype has only a few counts. This chain joins TRBV2 and TRBJ2-3; 8 nucleotides agree with TRBD2. Germline V CDR1 and CDR2: SNHLY, FYNNEI. J was trimmed by 0 bases and V by 2 bases; bases with no gene match: 10. There are 18 residues in the CDR3. CDR3 coding DNA: TGTGCCAGCAGTGAATGGCTAGCGGGTGCTGCTAGCACAGATACGCAGTATTTT. Its translation: CASSEWLAGAASTDTQYF.

This chain uses TRBV28 with TRBJ2-5; D perhaps matches TRBD2 (6 bases). There are 15 residues in the CDR3. V lost 2 bases, J lost 4 bases, and 14 bases lay in between. Germline CDR1 is MDHEN and CDR2 is SYDVKM. The CDR3 coding sequence is TGTGCCAGCAGTTTAGGTCTAGCGCTCTTAGAGACCCAGTACTTC. Amino acid sequence: CASSLGLALLETQYF.